This entry lists 30 T cell receptor beta chains sequenced from one sample in a study of neurological immune-mediated disorders. MiXCR, run by TCRdb on the 5' RACE reads, gives a single entry per CDR3 protein. The data hold some 29,000 distinct CDR3 sequences, with 9.5% to 13% observed a single time. Sequenced material: PBMCs. These TCRs come from a woman aged 55-75 years in good health.

This clonotype was detected many times. The V call is TRBV5-1, the J call TRBJ1-6, with D hard to call. V was pared by 4 bases and J by 0 bases, with 5 bases between. In germline, CDR1 is SGHRS, CDR2 YFSETQ. The CDR3 has 14 amino acids. The CDR3 sequence: CASSVNSYNSPLHF. The CDR3 DNA reads as TGCGCCAGCAGCGTCAACTCCTATAATTCACCCCTCCACTTT.

The sample holds many counts of this clonotype. V is TRBV6-1 and J is TRBJ2-3; TRBD2 matches 9 bases. The germline CDR1 and CDR2 sequences are MNHNS and SASEGT. The CDR3 loop spans 16 amino acids. V lost 2 bases, J lost 3 bases, and 6 bases stayed unmatched. CDR3 sequence: CASSELRRGGTDTQYF. As DNA, the CDR3 is TGTGCCAGCAGTGAACTACGGCGGGGGGGAACAGATACGCAGTATTTT.

This clonotype was observed many times. CDR3 in DNA: TGTGCCAGCAGCGACAGGGGGACGAACACCGGGGAGCTGTTTTTT. Translation gives CASSDRGTNTGELFF. V is TRBV11-1 and J is TRBJ2-2; 9 bases are a match to TRBD1. V dropped 5 bases and J dropped 0; count of bases not matched to a gene: 1. From germline, CDR1 is SGHAT and CDR2 FQDESV (reference sequence). CDR3 length equals 15 residues.

This clonotype was counted ten times or more. J is TRBJ2-7 and V is TRBV9, with TRBD1 matching 9 bases. The CDR3 has 14 amino acids. The germline CDR1 and CDR2 sequences are SGDLS and YYNGEE. Trimming cost V 4 bases and J 4 bases; bases outside gene matches: 6. The CDR3 DNA is TGTGCCAGCAGCACCGGGACAGGGCCGTACGAGCAGTACTTC. As protein: CASSTGTGPYEQYF.

The chain is built from TRBV14 and TRBJ2-1, with D perhaps TRBD1 (6 bases). The germline gives CDR1 SGHDN, CDR2 FVKESK. Trimming took off 4 bases at V and 8 bases at J, with 24 bases between the two ends. This CDR3 region has 17 residues. This CDR3 reads CASSPPTGTKIRDEQFF. The DNA for the CDR3 is TGTGCCAGCAGCCCCCCTACCGGGACAAAAATTAGGGATGAGCAGTTCTTC.

The sample holds many counts of this clonotype. The rearrangement links TRBV20-1 to TRBJ2-5; D perhaps matches TRBD2 (5 bases). CDR3 length: 13 residues. Looked up from germline, CDR1 is DFQATT and CDR2 is SNEGSKA (reference sequence). Trimming took off 3 bases at V and 2 bases at J, with 10 bases between the two ends. DNA for the CDR3: TGCAGTGCTAGTAGGACTCTACAAGAGACCCAGTACTTC. Translating it yields CSASRTLQETQYF.

In its sample, this clonotype was seen many times. The J gene is TRBJ2-1, the V gene TRBV24-1; weak D call: TRBD1 (6 bases). Trimming pared 5 bases from V and 4 bases from J, leaving 8 bases between. Germline values: CDR1 KGHDR, CDR2 SFDVKD. The CDR3 consists of 13 residues. CDR3 nucleotides: TGTGCCACCAGTGGCGGACAGTACAATGAGCAGTTCTTC. Its translation is CATSGGQYNEQFF.

This clonotype was seen many times. J is TRBJ2-2 and V is TRBV12-3 or TRBV12-4, with D perhaps matching TRBD2 (7 bases). Trimming removed 6 bases at V and 7 bases at J, with 18 bases between. CDR3 size: 15 residues. CDR3 loop: CASRPFSGTIGELFF. The DNA of the CDR3 is TGTGCCAGCAGGCCATTCAGCGGGACAATCGGGGAGCTGTTTTTT.

This clonotype was detected ten times or more. V gene TRBV7-3 combines with J gene TRBJ2-3; maybe TRBD2 (6 bases). This CDR3 comprises 17 residues. The V end lost 2 bases, the J end lost 0 bases, and 15 bases lay between the germline ends. CDR1 and CDR2 (germline): SGHTA, FQGTGA. The CDR3 DNA is TGTGCCAGCAGCTTACATCCCCTACGGGGGAGCACAGATACGCAGTATTTT. Encoded protein: CASSLHPLRGSTDTQYF.

This clonotype was seen at least ten times. The V gene is TRBV5-1, the J gene TRBJ2-1, with TRBD2 matching 11 bases. Unmatched junction bases numbered 7, after V lost 4 bases and J lost 1 base. CDR1 SGHRS and CDR2 YFSETQ come from the germline V gene. The CDR3 consists of 17 residues. CDR3 DNA sequence: TGCGCCAGCAGCCCCGGAGGGACTAGCGGATCCTACAATGAGCAGTTCTTC. Translating gives CASSPGGTSGSYNEQFF.

The rearrangement uses TRBV9 and TRBJ1-1; D is undetermined. This CDR3 contains 16 residues. From germline, CDR1 is SGDLS and CDR2 YYNGEE. V was shortened by 5 bases and J by 1 base, with 18 bases between the two germline ends. The CDR3 loop reads CASSLGRVYTNTEAFF. DNA for the CDR3: TGTGCCAGCAGTTTAGGGAGGGTCTATACGAACACTGAAGCTTTCTTT.

This clonotype was seen ten or more times. J is TRBJ1-1 and V is TRBV20-1; 8 bases agree with TRBD1. The V segment lost 3 bases and the J segment 5 bases; nucleotides outside the gene matches: 8. The CDR3 covers 14 residues. In germline, CDR1 is DFQATT, CDR2 SNEGSKA (reference sequence). In DNA form, the CDR3 reads TGCAGTGCTAGTCTCCGTCAGGGGGCGACTGAAGCTTTCTTT. Translation gives CSASLRQGATEAFF.

In its sample, this clonotype was seen many times. The J gene is TRBJ1-1, the V gene TRBV12-3 or TRBV12-4; D call uncertain. V was clipped by 6 bases and J by 6 bases, with 11 bases between them. CDR3 length equals 12 residues. The CDR3 reads CASSADQPEAFF. The CDR3 DNA follows: TGTGCCAGCAGCGCGGACCAGCCTGAAGCTTTCTTT.

This clonotype showed up many times. The chain carries TRBV14 and TRBJ1-1; D not certain. The CDR3 spans 12 residues. Germline V lookup: CDR1 SGHDN, CDR2 FVKESK. Trimming stripped 10 bases from V and 4 bases from J, with 13 bases between. The CDR3 bases are TGTGCCACCCGTAGTCTCGGCACTGAAGCTTTCTTT. Its protein product is CATRSLGTEAFF.

This clonotype came up many times. V and J are TRBV24-1 and TRBJ2-1; a possible D gene is TRBD1 (5 bases). The CDR3 consists of 14 residues. Trimming shortened V by 5 bases and J by 4 bases, and 11 bases separated the two germline ends. The germline V gene encodes CDR1 KGHDR and CDR2 SFDVKD. CDR3 nucleotide sequence: TGTGCCACCAGTGCCCCGGACACGTACAATGAGCAGTTCTTC. Its protein product is CATSAPDTYNEQFF.

There are many counts of this clonotype. This chain joins TRBV7-8 and TRBJ2-7; TRBD2 agrees at 12 bases. Unmatched junction bases numbered 20, after V lost 5 bases and J lost 3 bases. The CDR3 covers 20 residues. The germline V gene has CDR1 SGHVS and CDR2 FQNEAQ. The CDR3 DNA is TGTGCCAGCAGCCCTAGGCGGTTCTGGACTAGCGGGACCTCGGGCTACGAGCAGTACTTC. Encoded protein: CASSPRRFWTSGTSGYEQYF. Complete variable domain (other parts from reference TRBV7-8 and TRBJ2-7): GAGVSQSPRYKVAKRGQDVALRCDPISGHVSLFWYQQALGQGPEFLTYFQNEAQLDKSGLPSDRFFAERPEGSVSTLKIQRTQQEDSAVYLCASSPRRFWTSGTSGYEQYFGPGTRLTVT.

This clonotype was found many times. As DNA, the CDR3 is TGTGCCAGCAGCCAAGTGTATGGCGGGGGGGCGGGTGAGCAGTTCTTC. Translated: CASSQVYGGGAGEQFF. This chain links TRBV3-1 with TRBJ2-1; the match to TRBD2 covers 9 bases. The trim removed 1 base at V and 9 bases at J, leaving 10 bases unmatched. Germline V gene lookup returns CDR1 LGHDT and CDR2 YNNKEL (reference sequence). The CDR3 loop spans 16 amino acids.

Sample share makes this clonotype medium-sized. This rearrangement joins TRBV4-2 to TRBJ1-1; D possibly corresponds to TRBD1 (6 bases). The CDR3 loop spans 12 amino acids. Looked up from germline, CDR1 is LGHNA and CDR2 is YNFKEQ. Between the trimmed V and J ends, which lost 7 bases and 6 bases, there was a span of 12 bases. In nucleotides, the CDR3 is TGTGCCAGCAACGATAACAGGGCTGAAGCTTTCTTT. Its translation: CASNDNRAEAFF.

This clonotype was detected many times. J is TRBJ1-1 and V is TRBV20-1, with D perhaps TRBD1 (6 bases). From germline, CDR1 is DFQATT and CDR2 SNEGSKA (reference sequence). This CDR3 has 12 amino acids. V lost 8 bases and J lost 8, with 18 bases in between. DNA for the CDR3: TGCAGTCAACTAAGGGGGTTTCCCGAAGCTTTCTTT. It specifies CSQLRGFPEAFF.

This clonotype showed up many times. The CDR3 here is CSVPTTGRFENEQFF. The CDR3 nucleotides read TGCAGTGTCCCCACGACAGGGAGGTTTGAGAATGAGCAGTTCTTC. The chain is built from TRBV20-1 and TRBJ2-1; possibly TRBD1 for D (7 bases). Germline assignment: CDR1 DFQATT and CDR2 SNEGSKA (reference sequence). The CDR3 spans 15 residues. V gave up 7 bases and J gave up 7 bases, with 23 bases separating them.

This clonotype was detected many times. J is TRBJ2-5 and V is TRBV2; D possibly matches TRBD1 or TRBD2 (5 bases each). Germline V lookup: CDR1 SNHLY, CDR2 FYNNEI. The ends were cut back, 4 bases at V and 4 bases at J, with 7 bases in the middle. This CDR3 region has 12 residues. CDR3 in DNA: TGTGCCAGCAGTGCAGGGACAGAGACCCAGTACTTC. Protein sequence: CASSAGTETQYF.

In its sample, this clonotype was seen many times. The chain employs TRBV6-5 and TRBJ1-5, with D tentatively TRBD1 (6 bases). Germline CDR1 reads MNHEY; CDR2 reads SVGAGI. The CDR3 runs to 15 residues. Trimming removed 5 bases at V and 5 bases at J, with 16 bases between. CDR3 in DNA: TGTGCCAGCAGTACACAGGGACCCCTCTATCAGCCCCAGCATTTT. Translated, it gives CASSTQGPLYQPQHF.

On this clonotype: A much larger clone differs by one base, so this may be a read error. The rearrangement joins TRBV7-2 to TRBJ2-7, with 9 bases lining up with TRBD1. CDR1 is SGHTA, CDR2 FQGNSA, per germline. The CDR3 is 14 amino acids. This chain's CDR3 is CASLLGTGPYEHYF. Written as DNA, the CDR3 is TGTGCCAGCCTGCTGGGGACAGGGCCCTACGAGCATTACTTC.

This clonotype was detected only a few times. The chain employs TRBV5-1 and TRBJ1-2; possible D gene TRBD1, 6 bases. The CDR3 is 15 residues long. V was trimmed by 0 bases and J by 4 bases, leaving 13 bases between them. In germline, CDR1 is SGHRS, CDR2 YFSETQ. The CDR3 bases are TGCGCCAGCAGCTTGGAAGGGGGTCGGAGCTATGGCTACACCTTC. It is translated as CASSLEGGRSYGYTF.

This clonotype was observed many times. The gene calls are TRBV12-3 or TRBV12-4 and TRBJ1-2; TRBD1 aligns across 10 bases. The CDR3 sequence is 13 residues long. The V and J ends lost 8 bases and 4 bases, in that order; junction bases with no gene match: 4. The CDR3 protein is CASARDRGYGYTF. CDR3 sequence (DNA): TGTGCCAGCGCCCGGGACAGGGGCTATGGCTACACCTTC.

This clonotype was recorded at least ten times. V gene TRBV7-2 combines with J gene TRBJ2-5; 12 bases line up with TRBD2. The CDR3 loop spans 17 amino acids. Germline values: CDR1 SGHTA, CDR2 FQGNSA. J lost 2 bases, V lost 5 bases, and 9 bases had no gene match. In DNA, the CDR3 is TGTGCCAGCAGCCGCATGTCGACTAGCGGGGGACAAGAGACCCAGTACTTC. It encodes CASSRMSTSGGQETQYF.

At least ten counts were recorded for this clonotype. The genes are TRBV7-9 and TRBJ2-3; D ambiguous. The CDR3 runs to 12 residues. The germline V gene encodes CDR1 SEHNR and CDR2 FQNEAQ (reference sequence). Trimming cost V 8 bases and J 6 bases, with 12 bases left between them. The CDR3 spells CASPESSDTQYF. The CDR3 DNA follows: TGTGCCAGCCCGGAAAGTTCGGATACGCAGTATTTT. Using reference TRBV7-9 and TRBJ2-3 for the parts outside the CDR3, the full variable domain is DTGVSQNPRHKITKRGQNVTFRCDPISEHNRLYWYRQTLGQGPEFLTYFQNEAQLEKSRLLSDRFSAERPKGSFSTLEIQRTEQGDSAMYLCASPESSDTQYFGPGTRLTVL.

This clonotype was recorded many times. The chain combines TRBV7-2 with TRBJ1-2, with a weak D call TRBD1 (6 bases). Germline V gives CDR1 SGHTA, CDR2 FQGNSA. The CDR3 is 14 residues long. V dropped 0 bases and J dropped 6 bases, with 11 bases sitting between them. CDR3: CASSLAGGLDGYTF. The CDR3 bases are TGTGCCAGCAGCTTAGCAGGGGGGCTAGATGGCTACACCTTC.

This clonotype has at least ten counts. The CDR3 spells CSAGGNSYEQYF. The CDR3 region has the DNA TGCAGTGCCGGGGGGAACTCCTACGAGCAGTACTTC. The gene calls are TRBV20-1 and TRBJ2-7; 7 bases match TRBD2. Germline lookup yields CDR1 DFQATT and CDR2 SNEGSKA (reference sequence). There are 12 residues in the CDR3. V dropped 6 bases and J dropped 0; count of bases not matched to a gene: 2.

This clonotype has only one observation. The gene calls are TRBV12-3 or TRBV12-4 and TRBJ2-1; 8 bases agree with TRBD2. This CDR3 region has 10 residues. The CDR3 spells CASGANEQFF. In DNA form, the CDR3 reads TGTGCTAGCGGGGCTAATGAGCAGTTCTTC.